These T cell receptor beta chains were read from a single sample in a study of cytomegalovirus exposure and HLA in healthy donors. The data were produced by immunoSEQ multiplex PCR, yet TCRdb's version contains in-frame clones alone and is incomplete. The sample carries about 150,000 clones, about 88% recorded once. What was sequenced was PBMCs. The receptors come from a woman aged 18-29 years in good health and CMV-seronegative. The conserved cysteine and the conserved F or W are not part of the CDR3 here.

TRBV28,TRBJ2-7,ASSSGAPSYEQY
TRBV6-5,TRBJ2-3,ASSYEASGVPDTQY
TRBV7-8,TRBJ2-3,ASSLKRVGLTLTDTQY
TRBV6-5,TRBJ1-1,ASSSTSGAMNTEAF
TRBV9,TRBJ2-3,ASSLGEVPY
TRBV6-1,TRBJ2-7,ASQREIPYEQY
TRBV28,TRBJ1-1,ASSFKGLKAF
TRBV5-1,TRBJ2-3,ASSSPPGDPKY
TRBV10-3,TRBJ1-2,AIRAWGPNYGYT
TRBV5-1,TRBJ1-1,ASSLDRGTEAF
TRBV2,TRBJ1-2,ASSGTKHGYT